This T cell receptor (beta chain) came from a study of T cells in Graves' hyperthyroidism and ophthalmopathy. TCR beta CDR3 regions were amplified from RNA. First-round RT-PCR with HTBI primers amplified the TCR CDR3 region. MiXCR was run by TCRdb on the multiplex PCR reads, yielding one entry per CDR3 protein. Seen here are roughly 380,000 distinct CDR3 sequences, about a fifth observed once, and the top ten hold 3.7%. This CDR3 has 15 residues. Germline V CDR1 and CDR2: MNHNS, SASEGT. Deletions cut 6 bases from V and 0 bases from J, with 9 bases between. The chain has TRBV6-1 and TRBJ2-6; D possibly corresponds to TRBD2 (6 bases). The sequence derives from a woman aged 18-30 years with Graves' hyperthyroidism. What was sequenced was blood. The CDR3 DNA follows: TGTGCCAGCAGACGACTAGTCTCTGGGGCCAACGTCCTGACTTTC. This codes for CASRRLVSGANVLTF.